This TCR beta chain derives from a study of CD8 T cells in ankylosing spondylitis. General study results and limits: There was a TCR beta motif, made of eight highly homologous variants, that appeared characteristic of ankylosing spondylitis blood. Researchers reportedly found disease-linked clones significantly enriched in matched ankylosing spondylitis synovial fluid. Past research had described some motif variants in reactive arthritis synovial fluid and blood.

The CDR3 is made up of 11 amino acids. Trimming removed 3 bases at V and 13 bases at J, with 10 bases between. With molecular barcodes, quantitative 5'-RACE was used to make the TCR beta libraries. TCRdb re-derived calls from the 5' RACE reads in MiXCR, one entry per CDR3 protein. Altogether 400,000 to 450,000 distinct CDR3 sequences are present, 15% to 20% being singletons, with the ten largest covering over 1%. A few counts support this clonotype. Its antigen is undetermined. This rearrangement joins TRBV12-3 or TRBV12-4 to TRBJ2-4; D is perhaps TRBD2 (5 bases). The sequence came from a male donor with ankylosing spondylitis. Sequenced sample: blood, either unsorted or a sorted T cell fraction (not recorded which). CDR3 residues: CASSFGERQYF. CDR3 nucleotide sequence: TGTGCCAGCAGTTTCGGGGAACGGCAGTACTTC.